This is a list of T cell receptor beta chains from one sample in a study of T cells in narcolepsy. Only in-frame clones appear in the TCRdb table, and some are missing; sequencing was by immunoSEQ multiplex PCR. The sample has more than 20,000 clones, 75% to 85% seen once; the top ten hold roughly 10%. What was sequenced was memory (CD45RA-) CD4+ T cells from blood. The receptors shown here come from a human donor in good health. Both conserved end residues are part of each CDR3. A D gene is named only where the DNA matches it firmly. The listing skips clone size in some rows; elsewhere it reads once, few, many or a size class.

d_call: NA
v_call: TRBV7-9
j_call: TRBJ2-7
clone_size: NA
cdr3_nt: TGTGCCAGCAGCCCCGCCCCGGGACGTAACTACGAGCAGTACTTC
cdr3_aa: CASSPAPGRNYEQYF

d_call: TRBD1
v_call: TRBV6-4
j_call: TRBJ2-3
clone_size: NA
cdr3_nt: TGTGCCACCATTATCGACAGGGCGGCTTCTTCCTCGGGAGATACGCAGTATTTT
cdr3_aa: CATIIDRAASSSGDTQYF

d_call: NA
v_call: TRBV7-8
j_call: TRBJ2-7
clone_size: NA
cdr3_nt: TGTGCCAGCAGCCCCCTGGCTGGGGCGGGCGAGCAGTACTTC
cdr3_aa: CASSPLAGAGEQYF

d_call: NA
v_call: TRBV5-8
j_call: TRBJ1-1
clone_size: NA
cdr3_nt: TGTGCCAGCAGCCCCCGACAGAGAAACACTGAAGCTTTCTTT
cdr3_aa: CASSPRQRNTEAFF

d_call: TRBD2
v_call: TRBV9
j_call: TRBJ2-2
clone_size: NA
cdr3_nt: TGTGCCAGCACGCCGTTTCTAGCGGGAGGGGGCACCGGGGAGCTGTTTTTT
cdr3_aa: CASTPFLAGGGTGELFF

d_call: NA
v_call: TRBV5-1
j_call: TRBJ2-7
clone_size: NA
cdr3_nt: TGCGCCAGCAGCTTGCGGGCTTCTCAGGACGAGCAGTACTTC
cdr3_aa: CASSLRASQDEQYF

d_call: TRBD2
v_call: TRBV5-4
j_call: TRBJ2-5
clone_size: NA
cdr3_nt: TGTGCCAGCAGCTTGGGAACTAGCGGGCGACAAGAGACCCAGTACTTC
cdr3_aa: CASSLGTSGRQETQYF

d_call: NA
v_call: TRBV29-1
j_call: TRBJ2-5
clone_size: NA
cdr3_nt: TGCAGCGTTGTAGGGGGGCCTTCAGAGACCCAGTACTTC
cdr3_aa: CSVVGGPSETQYF

d_call: NA
v_call: TRBV7-9
j_call: TRBJ2-1
clone_size: few
cdr3_nt: TGTGCCAGCAGCTTGGTGGATATTCGGGGGAATGAGCAGTTCTTC
cdr3_aa: CASSLVDIRGNEQFF

d_call: TRBD1
v_call: TRBV5-1
j_call: TRBJ1-1
clone_size: NA
cdr3_nt: TGCGCCAGCAGCGCCACCGGGACAGTGGGTGAAGCTTTCTTT
cdr3_aa: CASSATGTVGEAFF

d_call: NA
v_call: TRBV6-5
j_call: TRBJ2-5
clone_size: once
cdr3_nt: TGTGCCAGCAGTGAATTTGCGGCAGGACAGTACTTC
cdr3_aa: CASSEFAAGQYF

d_call: TRBD1
v_call: TRBV6-6
j_call: TRBJ2-3
clone_size: NA
cdr3_nt: TGTGCCAGCACCGCCGACAGGGAGGATACGCAGTATTTT
cdr3_aa: CASTADREDTQYF

d_call: NA
v_call: TRBV2
j_call: TRBJ2-5
clone_size: NA
cdr3_nt: TGTGCCAGCAGGGGGGACGGTGAGGGGACCCAGTACTTC
cdr3_aa: CASRGDGEGTQYF

d_call: TRBD1
v_call: TRBV9
j_call: TRBJ2-7
clone_size: NA
cdr3_nt: TGTGCCAGCAGCCCCTCGACAGGGGCCACCTACGAGCAGTACTTC
cdr3_aa: CASSPSTGATYEQYF

d_call: TRBD2
v_call: TRBV30
j_call: TRBJ2-3
clone_size: NA
cdr3_nt: TGTGCCTTGACTAGCGGGGCATGGGATACGCAGTATTTT
cdr3_aa: CALTSGAWDTQYF

d_call: TRBD1
v_call: TRBV6-1
j_call: TRBJ2-7
clone_size: few
cdr3_nt: TGTGCCAGCAGTGCTGGACAGGGAAAATACGAGCAGTACTTC
cdr3_aa: CASSAGQGKYEQYF

d_call: TRBD1
v_call: TRBV10-3
j_call: TRBJ2-5
clone_size: NA
cdr3_nt: TGTGCCATCAGCCAGGGACAGGGGACTCAAGAGACCCAGTACTTC
cdr3_aa: CAISQGQGTQETQYF

d_call: NA
v_call: TRBV29-1
j_call: TRBJ1-2
clone_size: NA
cdr3_nt: TGCAGCGTCGAGACAAGGGGGGTTTATGGCTACACCTTC
cdr3_aa: CSVETRGVYGYTF

d_call: TRBD1
v_call: TRBV5-8
j_call: TRBJ1-5
clone_size: few
cdr3_nt: TGTGCCAGCAGCTCCCGGGACAGGAGAGATCAGCCCCAGCATTTT
cdr3_aa: CASSSRDRRDQPQHF

d_call: NA
v_call: TRBV18
j_call: TRBJ2-1
clone_size: NA
cdr3_nt: TGTGCCAGCTCACAGAGCGTCCTAGCCAATGAGCAGTTCTTC
cdr3_aa: CASSQSVLANEQFF

d_call: NA
v_call: TRBV6-5
j_call: TRBJ2-7
clone_size: NA
cdr3_nt: TGTGCCAGCAACCCAGGTCGGGGCCACGGGGACGAGCAGTACTTC
cdr3_aa: CASNPGRGHGDEQYF

d_call: TRBD1
v_call: TRBV5-4
j_call: TRBJ1-1
clone_size: NA
cdr3_nt: TGTGCCAGCAGCCAGAGGGACAGGAGATATGGGACTGAAGCTTTCTTT
cdr3_aa: CASSQRDRRYGTEAFF

d_call: TRBD1
v_call: TRBV7-9
j_call: TRBJ1-3
clone_size: few
cdr3_nt: TGTGCCAGCGAAACCCATGGACAGGGAATATATTTT
cdr3_aa: CASETHGQGIYF

d_call: TRBD1
v_call: TRBV19
j_call: TRBJ1-5
clone_size: NA
cdr3_nt: TGTGCCAGTAGTATGGCGGCAGGGGGCCCTCAGCCCCAGCATTTT
cdr3_aa: CASSMAAGGPQPQHF

d_call: NA
v_call: TRBV6-5
j_call: TRBJ2-7
clone_size: NA
cdr3_nt: TGTGCCAGCAGTTACTCGAGCGGATACCCCTACGAGCAGTACTTC
cdr3_aa: CASSYSSGYPYEQYF

d_call: NA
v_call: TRBV6-1
j_call: TRBJ1-5
clone_size: few
cdr3_nt: TGTGCCAGCAGTGAGGTCAGGGAGGCCCAGCATTTT
cdr3_aa: CASSEVREAQHF

d_call: NA
v_call: TRBV7-9
j_call: TRBJ2-3
clone_size: NA
cdr3_nt: TGTGCCAGCAGCTCGGGGAGCTGGGGTCAAGTGACAGATACGCAGTATTTT
cdr3_aa: CASSSGSWGQVTDTQYF

d_call: NA
v_call: TRBV19
j_call: TRBJ1-4
clone_size: NA
cdr3_nt: TGTGCCAGTACCCTAGTGCATGGACAGAAACTGTTTTTT
cdr3_aa: CASTLVHGQKLFF

d_call: NA
v_call: TRBV7-8
j_call: TRBJ1-5
clone_size: few
cdr3_nt: TGTGCCAGCAGCATAGAGGGGGATCAGCCCCAGCATTTT
cdr3_aa: CASSIEGDQPQHF

d_call: TRBD1
v_call: TRBV7-2
j_call: TRBJ1-2
clone_size: NA
cdr3_nt: TGTGCCAGCAGCTTATCCCGCGGACAGGGGGAAGGCTACACCTTC
cdr3_aa: CASSLSRGQGEGYTF

d_call: NA
v_call: TRBV7-2
j_call: TRBJ2-2
clone_size: NA
cdr3_nt: TGTGCCAGCAGCCTCCTAGTTCTCAACACCGGGGAGCTGTTTTTT
cdr3_aa: CASSLLVLNTGELFF

d_call: NA
v_call: TRBV7-9
j_call: TRBJ1-5
clone_size: NA
cdr3_nt: TGTGCCAGCAGCTTAGATGGTCGAGGCAATCAGCCCCAGCATTTT
cdr3_aa: CASSLDGRGNQPQHF